This passage covers 31 T cell receptor beta chains from one sample sequenced in a study of preoperative IRX-2 immunotherapy in early breast cancer (dated by TCRdb to about 2019). The sample's treatment or condition label, decoded: preoperative locoregional IRX-2 cytokine immunotherapy. Receptors were amplified or captured by the immunoSEQ multiplex PCR assay. TCRdb carries this immuneACCESS record with in-frame sequences only. Its versions omit some clonotypes, under half of them owing to an unresolved V gene in the studies checked, with the rest unexplained. The sample includes around 25,000 clones, with about 68% observed a single time. Under 8% of the sample is held by the ten biggest clonotypes. The sample was lymph node tissue, taken after IRX-2 immunotherapy. Receptors originate from a human donor with breast cancer.

This chain joins TRBV6-8 and TRBJ2-3; D possibly corresponds to TRBD1 (6 bases). The germline V and J ends were trimmed by 6 bases and 4 bases, with 14 bases remaining between them. Germline V gene sequence: CDR1 MNHGY, CDR2 SAAAGT. CDR3 size: 14 residues. The CDR3 DNA reads TGTGCCAGCAGATTAACAGGGCAGGCAGATACGCAGTATTTT. This gives the protein CASRLTGQADTQYF.

V is TRBV10-2 and J is TRBJ2-2; D might be TRBD1 (6 bases). Germline V gene lookup returns CDR1 WSHSY and CDR2 SAAADI. Deletions cut 2 bases from V and 0 bases from J, with 10 bases between. The CDR3 runs to 16 residues. The CDR3 loop reads CASSEPGHSNTGELFF. The CDR3 DNA follows: TGCGCCAGCAGTGAGCCGGGACATTCGAACACCGGGGAGCTGTTTTTT.

This rearrangement joins TRBV6-8 to TRBJ1-1, with D uncertain. This CDR3 has 15 amino acids. Germline V gives CDR1 MNHGY, CDR2 SAAAGT. Trimming cost V 2 bases and J 1 base, with 11 bases left between them. The CDR3 DNA reads as TGTGCCAGCAGTTACACCAGGACGGGGAACACTGAAGCTTTCTTT. Protein product: CASSYTRTGNTEAFF.

The CDR3 here is CASSKTSIETQYF. The CDR3 DNA is TGTGCCAGCAGCAAGACTAGTATTGAGACCCAGTACTTC. This rearrangement joins TRBV28 to TRBJ2-5; TRBD2 might be the D (6 bases). CDR3 length: 13 residues. CDR1 is MDHEN, CDR2 SYDVKM, per germline. V lost 6 bases, J lost 5 bases, and 13 bases lay in between.

The V call is TRBV19, the J call TRBJ2-1; TRBD2 matches at 9 bases. The V segment lost 1 base and the J segment 7 bases; nucleotides outside the gene matches: 8. The germline V gene has CDR1 LNHDA and CDR2 SQIVND (reference sequence). The CDR3 spans 16 residues. The CDR3 DNA is TGTGCCAGTAGTATAGTAGGGGCGGGAGGGCTTAATGAGCAGTTCTTC. It specifies CASSIVGAGGLNEQFF.

The chain joins TRBV23-1 to TRBJ2-1, with TRBD2 matching over 12 bases. TRBV23-1 is noted as an ORF with a role that remains uncertain. V shed 6 bases, J shed 7 bases, and the junction held 13 bases outside the gene matches. The CDR3 runs 17 residues. The CDR3 protein is CASSLVLAGGPANEQFF. CDR3 in DNA: TGCGCCAGCAGCTTGGTCCTAGCGGGAGGGCCGGCGAATGAGCAGTTCTTC.

V is TRBV11-3 and J is TRBJ1-5; 10 nucleotides line up with TRBD1. In germline, CDR1 is SGHNT, CDR2 YENEEA. The CDR3 has 15 amino acids. The V and J ends lost 5 bases and 4 bases, in that order; junction bases with no gene match: 5. CDR3 DNA sequence: TGTGCCAGCAGCCTAGGACAGGGGGAAAATCAGCCCCAGCATTTT. This encodes CASSLGQGENQPQHF.

The chain is built from TRBV6-8 and TRBJ2-7; TRBD1 aligns across 7 bases. The V gene's germline CDR1 is MNHGY and CDR2 SAAAGT. The CDR3 is 13 residues long. Trimming removed 1 base from V and 6 bases from J; junction bases left unmatched: 3. In DNA, the CDR3 is TGTGCCAGCAGTTACTTTGCAGGGGGCGAGCAGTACTTC. This translates into CASSYFAGGEQYF.

The chain recombines TRBV7-7 with TRBJ2-6; possible D gene TRBD2, 7 bases. Germline values: CDR1 SSHAT, CDR2 FNYEAQ (reference sequence). The CDR3 is 18 residues long. With 1 base removed from V and 2 bases from J, the gap between germline ends came to 15 bases. The CDR3 loop is CASSLVAGATPGANVLTF. DNA for the CDR3: TGTGCCAGCAGCTTAGTGGCGGGGGCTACACCTGGGGCCAACGTCCTGACTTTC.

The rearrangement uses TRBV5-1 and TRBJ2-7; 8 bases map to TRBD1. This CDR3 has 15 amino acids. Germline V CDR1 and CDR2: SGHRS, YFSETQ. Unmatched junction bases numbered 9, after V lost 5 bases and J lost 2 bases. The CDR3 nucleotides are TGCGCCAGCAGACCCGGGACAGGCCGTACCTACGAGCAGTACTTC. This codes for CASRPGTGRTYEQYF.

The chain joins TRBV10-2 to TRBJ1-5; 9 positions agree with TRBD1. Trimming removed 0 bases from V and 4 bases from J; junction bases left unmatched: 4. Per germline, CDR1 WSHSY and CDR2 SAAADI. CDR3 size: 16 residues. Written as DNA, the CDR3 is TGCGCCAGCAGTGAGTCCGGGACAGGGATGAATCAGCCCCAGCATTTT. Translation gives CASSESGTGMNQPQHF.

V gene TRBV7-1 combines with J gene TRBJ1-5, with unresolved D. TRBV7-1 falls under the ORF class, with uncertain function. V dropped 4 bases and J dropped 0 bases, with 4 bases sitting between them. The CDR3 has 13 residues. The CDR3 DNA follows: TGTGCCAGCAGCTTACATAGCAATCAGCCCCAGCATTTT. Translated, it gives CASSLHSNQPQHF.

The chain recombines TRBV28 with TRBJ1-5, with D unresolved. The CDR3 runs to 12 residues. The V and J ends lost 3 bases and 11 bases respectively, with 11 bases between them. Germline lookup yields CDR1 MDHEN and CDR2 SYDVKM. The CDR3 spells CASSLVGMAQHF. CDR3 sequence (DNA): TGTGCCAGCAGTTTGGTGGGTATGGCCCAGCATTTT.

This sequence joins TRBV6-8 and TRBJ1-5; the D is unclear. The length of the CDR3 is 13 residues. The germline gives CDR1 MNHGY, CDR2 SAAAGT. Trimming removed 6 bases at V and 5 bases at J, with 11 bases between. The DNA of the CDR3 is TGTGCCAGCAGGTGGGGAGACTATCAGCCCCAGCATTTT. Protein sequence: CASRWGDYQPQHF.

The chain links TRBV30 to TRBJ2-3; D is undetermined. Germline V CDR1 and CDR2: GTSNPN, SVGIG (reference sequence). Trimming took 4 bases from V and 0 from J, leaving 11 bases between them. The CDR3 loop spans 14 amino acids. CDR3 DNA: TGTGCCTGGACCCCACCCCCCAGCACAGATACGCAGTATTTT. It specifies CAWTPPPSTDTQYF. The entire variable domain, with the rest obtained from reference TRBV30 and TRBJ2-3, is as follows: SQTIHQWPATLVQPVGSPLSLECTVEGTSNPNLYWYRQAAGRGLQLLFYSVGIGQISSEVPQNLSASRPQDRQFILSSKKLLLSDSGFYLCAWTPPPSTDTQYFGPGTRLTVL.

The rearrangement joins TRBV7-7 to TRBJ2-1; 7 bases are shared with TRBD2. CDR3 size: 14 residues. Losses at the gene ends were 4 bases for V and 6 bases for J; bases not matched to a gene: 6. Germline-derived CDR1 and CDR2 are SSHAT and FNYEAQ (reference sequence). In DNA, the CDR3 is TGTGCCAGCAGCTCAGCGGGGTTGGGCAATGAGCAGTTCTTC. It codes for CASSSAGLGNEQFF.

This clone was seen once. The rearrangement uses TRBV19 and TRBJ2-3; TRBD2 aligns across 10 bases. V lost 5 bases to trimming and J lost 6 bases; unmatched junction nucleotides: 8. This CDR3 region has 15 residues. The V gene's germline CDR1 is LNHDA and CDR2 SQIVND (reference sequence). In DNA form, the CDR3 reads TGTGCCAGTAGTGTCCTAGCGGGAGAGGAGGATACGCAGTATTTT. This translates into CASSVLAGEEDTQYF.

The genes are TRBV7-4 and TRBJ2-1; weak D call: TRBD2 (5 bases). This CDR3 is 17 amino acids long. The ends were cut back, 2 bases at V and 1 base at J, with 15 bases in the middle. Germline V gene lookup returns CDR1 SGHVT and CDR2 SQSDAQ. CDR3 protein: CASSLRARTSSYNEQFF. CDR3 nucleotides: TGTGCCAGCAGCTTACGGGCGAGGACTTCTTCCTACAATGAGCAGTTCTTC.

The chain uses TRBV6-7 and TRBJ2-6, with D tentatively TRBD1 (5 bases). TRBV6-7 has ORF status, its function being uncertain. V was clipped by 5 bases and J by 0 bases, with 11 bases between them. The CDR3 runs 16 residues. CDR3 in DNA: TGTGCCAGCAGTAGACAACAGGTCTCTGGGGCCAACGTCCTGACTTTC. Amino acids: CASSRQQVSGANVLTF.

The sample holds one count of this clone. The chain links TRBV11-3 to TRBJ2-1; D not resolved. The CDR3 is 14 amino acids. The germline V gene encodes CDR1 SGHNT and CDR2 YENEEA. Trimming took off 1 base at V and 4 bases at J, with 8 bases between the two ends. CDR3 region: CASSLVVGYNEQFF. CDR3 bases: TGTGCCAGCAGCTTAGTCGTGGGGTACAATGAGCAGTTCTTC.

This chain links TRBV28 with TRBJ1-4; D perhaps matches TRBD1 (5 bases). The germline gives CDR1 MDHEN, CDR2 SYDVKM. The CDR3 totals 14 residues. The V gene lost 7 bases and the J gene lost 7 bases, with 16 bases spanning the gap. The CDR3 here is CASTRSGGTEKLFF. As DNA, the CDR3 is TGTGCCAGCACCCGCTCCGGGGGAACTGAAAAACTGTTTTTT.

This clone occurred once. The rearrangement links TRBV6-8 to TRBJ2-6; D unclear. Germline V gene data show CDR1 as MNHGY and CDR2 as SAAAGT. Trimming cost V 5 bases and J 0 bases, with 5 bases left between them. This CDR3 is built from 14 residues. The CDR3, as DNA: TGTGCCAGCAGTGACCTCTCTGGGGCCAACGTCCTGACTTTC. The encoded protein is CASSDLSGANVLTF.

This chain links TRBV6-8 with TRBJ1-1, with 7 bases fitting TRBD1. With V trimmed by 6 bases and J by 7 bases, 14 bases remained unmatched. Germline V gives CDR1 MNHGY, CDR2 SAAAGT. This CDR3 has 15 amino acids. The DNA for the CDR3 is TGTGCCAGCAGATCTGAAAGGGGGCGCGGAATTGAAGCTTTCTTT. Translating gives CASRSERGRGIEAFF.

This chain joins TRBV7-5 and TRBJ2-1; no DNA check was done on the table's D call, TRBD2. TRBV7-5 is an annotated pseudogene. The CDR3 covers 14 residues. The CDR3 region has the DNA TGTGCCAGCAGCTTAGGGAGAGGGCCCGCTGAGCAGTTCTTC. It translates to CASSLGRGPAEQFF.

The CDR3, as DNA: TGTGCCAGCAGCGTAGAAGCCCTGGTTAATACGCAGTATTTT. Residues: CASSVEALVNTQYF. The V gene is TRBV9, the J gene TRBJ2-3, with D unresolved. This CDR3 is built from 14 residues. The V end lost 0 bases, the J end lost 7 bases, and 12 bases lay between the germline ends. Germline assignment: CDR1 SGDLS and CDR2 YYNGEE.

This clone is medium-sized (0.01 to 0.1%) within its sample. This sequence joins TRBV19 and TRBJ2-1; tentatively, D is TRBD2 (6 bases). Germline V gene lookup returns CDR1 LNHDA and CDR2 SQIVND (reference sequence). The CDR3 is 13 residues long. Trimming stripped 10 bases from V and 0 bases from J, with 10 bases between. CDR3 protein: CATGADSYNEQFF. For the CDR3, the DNA is TGTGCCACGGGAGCTGACTCCTACAATGAGCAGTTCTTC.

The chain carries TRBV6-8 and TRBJ2-7; tentative D call: TRBD2 (6 bases). Deletions cut 2 bases from V and 7 bases from J, with 21 bases between. The CDR3 runs 16 residues. The germline V gene encodes CDR1 MNHGY and CDR2 SAAAGT. CDR3 nucleotide sequence: TGTGCCAGCAGTTACCTAACGACCGCGGGGCGGAGGGAGCAGTACTTC. Its translation: CASSYLTTAGRREQYF.

The V gene is TRBV5-1, the J gene TRBJ2-2, with D hard to call. V was shortened by 4 bases and J by 0 bases, with 7 bases between the two germline ends. Germline values: CDR1 SGHRS, CDR2 YFSETQ. This CDR3 is built from 14 residues. CDR3 in amino acids: CASSRDSNTGELFF. CDR3 nucleotides: TGCGCCAGCAGCCGCGACTCGAACACCGGGGAGCTGTTTTTT.

The rearrangement links TRBV19 to TRBJ1-3, with D unclear. CDR1 is LNHDA, CDR2 SQIVND, per germline (reference sequence). The CDR3 spans 14 residues. The V and J ends lost 5 bases and 0 bases respectively, with 8 bases between them. CDR3 nucleotide sequence: TGTGCCAGTAGTGAGTTCAGCTCTGGAAACACCATATATTTT. Its translation is CASSEFSSGNTIYF.

The genes are TRBV11-3 and TRBJ1-2, with 9 bases matching TRBD1. The CDR3 is made up of 16 amino acids. Trimming cost V 1 base and J 6 bases; bases outside gene matches: 9. Germline V CDR1 and CDR2: SGHNT, YENEEA. Here the CDR3 DNA reads TGTGCCAGCAGCTTAGGGTTGGGACAGGGTTCACATGGCTACACCTTC. Amino acid sequence: CASSLGLGQGSHGYTF.

The chain couples TRBV7-1 to TRBJ1-2; no reliable D call. TRBV7-1 is reported as an ORF; its role is uncertain. The CDR3 consists of 13 residues. V was trimmed by 5 bases and J by 1 base, leaving 8 bases between them. Here the CDR3 DNA reads TGTGCCAGCAGCCCCGCGGGTAACTATGGCTACACCTTC. Translating gives CASSPAGNYGYTF.